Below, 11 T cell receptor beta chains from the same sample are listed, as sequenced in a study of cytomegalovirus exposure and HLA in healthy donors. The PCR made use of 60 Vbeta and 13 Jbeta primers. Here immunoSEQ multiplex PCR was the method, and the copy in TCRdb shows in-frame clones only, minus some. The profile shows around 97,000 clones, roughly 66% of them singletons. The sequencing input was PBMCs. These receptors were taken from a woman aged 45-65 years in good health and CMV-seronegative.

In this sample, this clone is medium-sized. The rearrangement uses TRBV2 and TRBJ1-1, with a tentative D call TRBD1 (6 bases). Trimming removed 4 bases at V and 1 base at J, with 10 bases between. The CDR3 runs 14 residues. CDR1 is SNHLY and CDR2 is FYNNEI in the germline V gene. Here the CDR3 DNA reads TGTGCCAGCAGTGTCAGGGGATGGAACACTGAAGCTTTCTTT. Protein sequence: CASSVRGWNTEAFF.

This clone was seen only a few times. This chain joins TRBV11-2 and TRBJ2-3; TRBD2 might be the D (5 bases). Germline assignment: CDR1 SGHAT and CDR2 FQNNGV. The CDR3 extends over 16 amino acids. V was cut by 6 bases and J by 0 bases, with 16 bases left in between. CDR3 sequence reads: CASRLGASPSTDTQYF. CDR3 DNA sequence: TGTGCCAGCAGGCTCGGAGCTAGCCCAAGCACAGATACGCAGTATTTT.

The chain's CDR3 is CASSQGGGRFTQYF. In nucleotides, the CDR3 is TGTGCCAGCAGCCAAGGGGGGGGCCGTTTTACGCAGTATTTT. The V gene is TRBV7-2, the J gene TRBJ2-3; a weak D match, TRBD2 (7 bases). With 5 bases removed from V and 8 bases from J, the gap between germline ends came to 17 bases. The CDR3 runs 14 residues. Germline CDR1 and CDR2: SGHTA and FQGNSA.

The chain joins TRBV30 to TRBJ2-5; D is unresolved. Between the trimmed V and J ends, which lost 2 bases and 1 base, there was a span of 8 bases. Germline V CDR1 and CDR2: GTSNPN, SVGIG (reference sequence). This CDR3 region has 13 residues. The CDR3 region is CAWSLGSQETQYF. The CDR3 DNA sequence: TGTGCCTGGAGTTTGGGCAGCCAAGAGACCCAGTACTTC. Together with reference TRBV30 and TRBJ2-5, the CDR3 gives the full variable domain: SQTIHQWPATLVQPVGSPLSLECTVEGTSNPNLYWYRQAAGRGLQLLFYSVGIGQISSEVPQNLSASRPQDRQFILSSKKLLLSDSGFYLCAWSLGSQETQYFGPGTRLLVL.

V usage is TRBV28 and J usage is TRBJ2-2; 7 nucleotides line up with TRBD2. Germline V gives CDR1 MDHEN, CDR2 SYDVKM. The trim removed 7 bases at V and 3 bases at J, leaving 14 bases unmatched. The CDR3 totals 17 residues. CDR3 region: CASTPPEGGSYTGELFF. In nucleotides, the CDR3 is TGTGCCAGCACCCCACCCGAGGGCGGGAGTTACACCGGGGAGCTGTTTTTT. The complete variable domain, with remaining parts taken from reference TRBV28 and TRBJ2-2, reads DVKVTQSSRYLVKRTGEKVFLECVQDMDHENMFWYRQDPGLGLRLIYFSYDVKMKEKGDIPEGYSVSREKKERFSLILESASTNQTSMYLCASTPPEGGSYTGELFFGEGSRLTVL.

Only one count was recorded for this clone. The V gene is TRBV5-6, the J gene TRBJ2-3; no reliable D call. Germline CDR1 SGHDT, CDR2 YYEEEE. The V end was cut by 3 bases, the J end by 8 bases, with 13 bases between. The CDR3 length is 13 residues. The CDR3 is CASSSGGLGTQYF. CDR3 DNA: TGTGCCAGCAGCTCCGGTGGGCTGGGTACGCAGTATTTT.

The CDR3 is CAIRVAGELFF. The CDR3 nucleotides are TGTGCCATCAGGGTAGCCGGGGAGCTGTTTTTT. This chain connects TRBV7-8 to TRBJ2-2; D is perhaps TRBD1 (5 bases). The germline V gene has CDR1 SGHVS and CDR2 FQNEAQ. V lost 10 bases, J lost 6 bases, and 9 bases lay in between. The CDR3 sequence is 11 residues long.

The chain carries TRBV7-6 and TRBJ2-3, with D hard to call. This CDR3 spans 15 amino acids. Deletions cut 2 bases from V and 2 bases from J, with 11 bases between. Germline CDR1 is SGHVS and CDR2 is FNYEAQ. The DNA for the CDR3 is TGTGCCAGCAGCTTAACGAGCTACCCCACAGATACGCAGTATTTT. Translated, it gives CASSLTSYPTDTQYF. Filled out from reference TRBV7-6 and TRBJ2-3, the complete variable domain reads GAGVSQSPRYKVTKRGQDVALRCDPISGHVSLYWYRQALGQGPEFLTYFNYEAQQDKSGLPNDRFSAERPEGSISTLTIQRTEQRDSAMYRCASSLTSYPTDTQYFGPGTRLTVL.

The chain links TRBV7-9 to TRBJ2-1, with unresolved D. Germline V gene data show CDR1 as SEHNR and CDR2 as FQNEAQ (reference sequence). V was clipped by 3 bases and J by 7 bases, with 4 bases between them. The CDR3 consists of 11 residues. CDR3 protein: CASSFSNEQFF. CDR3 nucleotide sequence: TGTGCCAGCAGCTTTTCAAATGAGCAGTTCTTC.

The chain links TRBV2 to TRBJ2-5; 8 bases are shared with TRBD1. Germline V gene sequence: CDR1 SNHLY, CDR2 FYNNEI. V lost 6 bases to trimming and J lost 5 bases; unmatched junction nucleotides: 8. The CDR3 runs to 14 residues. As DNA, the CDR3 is TGTGCCAGCAGGCGACAGGGGAGAGGCGAGACCCAGTACTTC. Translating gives CASRRQGRGETQYF.

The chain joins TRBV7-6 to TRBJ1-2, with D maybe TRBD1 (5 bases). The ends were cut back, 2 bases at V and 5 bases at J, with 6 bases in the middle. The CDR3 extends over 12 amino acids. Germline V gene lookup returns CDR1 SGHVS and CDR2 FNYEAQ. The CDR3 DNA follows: TGTGCCAGCAGCTTACAGGGATATGGCTACACCTTC. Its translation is CASSLQGYGYTF.